These 15 T cell receptor beta chains were sequenced from one sample in a study of T cell responses to AZD1222 COVID-19 vaccine. The assay was immunoSEQ multiplex PCR, and TCRdb's table has in-frame clones only and misses some. The table records fewer than 200,000 clones, around 88% of them present only once. The starting material was peripheral blood, obtained on day 0 of AZD1222 vaccination. The receptors derive from an adult in good health.

This chain connects TRBV28 to TRBJ1-1, with TRBD1 as a possible D gene (5 bases). The germline CDR1 and CDR2 sequences are MDHEN and SYDVKM. Deletions cut 2 bases from V and 5 bases from J, with 15 bases between. This CDR3 has 15 residues. CDR3: CASSLPLSGGTEAFF. The DNA for the CDR3 is TGTGCCAGCAGTTTACCCCTTAGCGGGGGAACTGAAGCTTTCTTT.

A single count supports this clone. This rearrangement joins TRBV19 to TRBJ2-1; D is unresolved. This CDR3 has 14 residues. Germline V gives CDR1 LNHDA, CDR2 SQIVND (reference sequence). V was shortened by 3 bases and J by 9 bases, with 15 bases between the two germline ends. CDR3 sequence reads: CASSITVSSSEQFF. DNA of the CDR3: TGTGCCAGTAGTATCACGGTCTCTTCCAGTGAGCAGTTCTTC.

The count of this clone is one. The chain couples TRBV28 to TRBJ1-1; 7 bases map to TRBD1. V lost 4 bases, J lost 0 bases, and 2 bases stayed unmatched. CDR1 and CDR2 from the germline V gene are MDHEN and SYDVKM. The CDR3 runs to 14 residues. The CDR3 DNA reads TGTGCCAGCAGTTCTGGACAGGTGAACACTGAAGCTTTCTTT. Its translation: CASSSGQVNTEAFF.

This sequence joins TRBV7-8 and TRBJ1-2; D might be TRBD1 (6 bases). The germline CDR1 and CDR2 sequences are SGHVS and FQNEAQ. Deletions cut 1 base from V and 7 bases from J, with 10 bases between. The CDR3 is made up of 13 amino acids. The CDR3, as DNA: TGTGCCAGCAGCTTAGGGAGGGGGGGTGGCTACACCTTC. Protein: CASSLGRGGGYTF.

The V call is TRBV19, the J call TRBJ2-1; 8 positions match TRBD2. The CDR3 sequence is 14 residues long. CDR1 is LNHDA, CDR2 SQIVND, per germline (reference sequence). The J segment lost 10 bases and the V segment lost 7 bases, leaving 12 bases of the junction unmatched. This CDR3 reads CASTGTRYSGEQFF. CDR3 DNA sequence: TGTGCCAGTACTGGGACTAGATACTCCGGGGAGCAGTTCTTC.

This chain links TRBV5-6 with TRBJ2-1; D unclear. With 1 base removed from V and 8 bases from J, the gap between germline ends came to 4 bases. Germline lookup yields CDR1 SGHDT and CDR2 YYEEEE. There are 11 residues in the CDR3. The CDR3 DNA reads as TGTGCCAGCAGCTTGATGGATGAGCAGTTCTTC. Encoded protein: CASSLMDEQFF. The whole variable domain, remainder taken from reference TRBV5-6 and TRBJ2-1, is DAGVTQSPTHLIKTRGQQVTLRCSPKSGHDTVSWYQQALGQGPQFIFQYYEEEERQRGNFPDRFSGHQFPNYSSELNVNALLLGDSALYLCASSLMDEQFFGPGTRLTVL.

This clone was recorded only once. This chain uses TRBV14 with TRBJ2-7; no reliable D call. The germline V gene encodes CDR1 SGHDN and CDR2 FVKESK. V shed 4 bases and J shed 5 bases, with 15 bases lying between them. This CDR3 is built from 14 residues. DNA for the CDR3: TGTGCCAGCAGCCCCCTTTCCATGGTGCACGAGCAGTACTTC. Translated: CASSPLSMVHEQYF. The full variable domain, with the rest looked up from reference TRBV14 and TRBJ2-7, is EAGVTQFPSHSVIEKGQTVTLRCDPISGHDNLYWYRRVMGKEIKFLLHFVKESKQDESGMPNNRFLAERTGGTYSTLKVQPAELEDSGVYFCASSPLSMVHEQYFGPGTRLTVT.

Comments on this clone: The junction and the germline gene differ at one end; a read error may be behind it. This chain connects TRBV6-1 to TRBJ1-1; D gene ambiguous. Per germline, CDR1 MNHNS and CDR2 SASEGT. The CDR3 consists of 14 residues. CDR3 nucleotide sequence: TGTGCCAGCAGAGAAGGCCGGCCATACACTGAAGCTTTCTTT. Amino acid sequence: CASREGRPYTEAFF.

V gene TRBV5-1 combines with J gene TRBJ1-1; D is unclear. CDR1 is SGHRS, CDR2 YFSETQ, per germline. The V and J ends lost 0 bases and 2 bases respectively, with 8 bases between them. This CDR3 has 14 residues. Here the CDR3 reads CASSLGQPNTEAFF. The CDR3 DNA reads as TGCGCCAGCAGCTTGGGCCAGCCAAACACTGAAGCTTTCTTT. Looking up the rest from reference TRBV5-1 and TRBJ1-1 gives the full variable domain: KAGVTQTPRYLIKTRGQQVTLSCSPISGHRSVSWYQQTPGQGLQFLFEYFSETQRNKGNFPGRFSGRQFSNSRSEMNVSTLELGDSALYLCASSLGQPNTEAFFGQGTRLTVV.

V and J are TRBV4-2 and TRBJ1-1, with a tentative D call TRBD1 (5 bases). The CDR3 spans 17 residues. V lost 4 bases to trimming and J lost 4 bases, with 22 bases between them. CDR1 is LGHNA, CDR2 YNFKEQ, per germline. The CDR3 protein is CASSPTPPGLRGTEAFF. For the CDR3, the DNA is TGTGCCAGCAGCCCTACACCTCCGGGACTACGGGGCACTGAAGCTTTCTTT.

As to this clone: At the DNA level, this CDR3 is encoded by other sequences in the same sample as well. V usage is TRBV9 and J usage is TRBJ2-3, with D unresolved. The CDR3 sequence is 13 residues long. Germline values: CDR1 SGDLS, CDR2 YYNGEE. V gave up 0 bases and J gave up 1 base, with 3 bases separating them. CDR3 sequence reads: CASSVGGTDTQYF. The CDR3 DNA reads as TGTGCCAGCAGCGTAGGAGGCACAGATACGCAGTATTTT.

V and J are TRBV6-5 and TRBJ1-2; possible D gene TRBD1, 5 bases. V was clipped by 0 bases and J by 8 bases, with 13 bases between them. There are 14 residues in the CDR3. The germline gives CDR1 MNHEY, CDR2 SVGAGI. For the CDR3, the DNA is TGTGCCAGCAGTTACTCGGGAGGGGCGGTGGGCTACACCTTC. It specifies CASSYSGGAVGYTF.

The chain uses TRBV6-5 and TRBJ2-3; D gene ambiguous. The CDR3 runs 13 residues. Germline V gene lookup returns CDR1 MNHEY and CDR2 SVGAGI. With 6 bases removed from V and 10 bases from J, the gap between germline ends came to 17 bases. CDR3 DNA sequence: TGTGCCAGCAGGTTCCCGGAACGGGTGGCGCAGTATTTT. It codes for CASRFPERVAQYF.

V and J are TRBV15 and TRBJ1-1, with D unresolved. Germline V lookup: CDR1 LNHNV, CDR2 YYDKDF (reference sequence). The length of the CDR3 is 16 residues. With 0 bases removed from V and 0 bases from J, the gap between germline ends came to 11 bases. CDR3 DNA sequence: TGTGCCACCAGCAGAGATTGGAGGCAGATGAACACTGAAGCTTTCTTT. Its protein product is CATSRDWRQMNTEAFF. Variable domain in full (rest from reference TRBV15 and TRBJ1-1): DAMVIQNPRYQVTQFGKPVTLSCSQTLNHNVMYWYQQKSSQAPKLLFHYYDKDFNNEADTPDNFQSRRPNTSFCFLDIRSPGLGDTAMYLCATSRDWRQMNTEAFFGQGTRLTVV.

This clone was recorded only once. The chain joins TRBV28 to TRBJ2-7; D is ambiguous. The germline CDR1 and CDR2 sequences are MDHEN and SYDVKM. The CDR3 runs to 14 residues. V was shortened by 5 bases and J by 4 bases, with 15 bases between the two germline ends. Written as DNA, the CDR3 is TGTGCCAGCAGTATCCGGGCGAGTCAATACGAGCAGTACTTC. This encodes CASSIRASQYEQYF.